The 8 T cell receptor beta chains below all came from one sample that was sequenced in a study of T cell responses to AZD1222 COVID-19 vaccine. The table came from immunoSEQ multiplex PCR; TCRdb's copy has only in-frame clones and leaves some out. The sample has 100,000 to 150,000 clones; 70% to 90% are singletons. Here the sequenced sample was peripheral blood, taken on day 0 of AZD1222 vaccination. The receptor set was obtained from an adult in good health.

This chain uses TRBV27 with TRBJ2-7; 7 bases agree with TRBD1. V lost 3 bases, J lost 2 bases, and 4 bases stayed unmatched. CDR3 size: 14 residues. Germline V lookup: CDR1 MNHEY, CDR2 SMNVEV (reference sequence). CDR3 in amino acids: CASSFGRGTYEQYF. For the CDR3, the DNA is TGTGCCAGCAGTTTCGGCAGGGGGACCTACGAGCAGTACTTC.

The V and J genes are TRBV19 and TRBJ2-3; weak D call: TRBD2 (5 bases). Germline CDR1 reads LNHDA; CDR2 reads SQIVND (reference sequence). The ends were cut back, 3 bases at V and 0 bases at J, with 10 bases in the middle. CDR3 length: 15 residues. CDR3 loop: CASSMERTSTDTQYF. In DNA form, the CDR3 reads TGTGCCAGTAGTATGGAGCGGACTAGCACAGATACGCAGTATTTT.

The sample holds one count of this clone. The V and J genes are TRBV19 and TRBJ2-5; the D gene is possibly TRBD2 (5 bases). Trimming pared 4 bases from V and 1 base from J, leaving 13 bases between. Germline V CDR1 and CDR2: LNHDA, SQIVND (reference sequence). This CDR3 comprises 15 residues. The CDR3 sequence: CASSTVEGSQETQYF. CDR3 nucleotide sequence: TGTGCCAGTAGTACAGTAGAGGGCAGCCAAGAGACCCAGTACTTC.

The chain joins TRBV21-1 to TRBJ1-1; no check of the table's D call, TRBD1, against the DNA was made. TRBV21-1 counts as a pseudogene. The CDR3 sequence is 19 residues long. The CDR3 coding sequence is TGTGCCAGCAGCTCGCGTACCACCGGGACAGGACGGGAGAACACTGAAGCTTTCTTT. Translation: CASSSRTTGTGRENTEAFF.

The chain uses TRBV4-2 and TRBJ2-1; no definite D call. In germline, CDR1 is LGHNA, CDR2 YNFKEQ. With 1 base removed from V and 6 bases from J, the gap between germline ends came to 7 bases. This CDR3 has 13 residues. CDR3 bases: TGTGCCAGCAGCCAAGTGACGGTCAATGAGCAGTTCTTC. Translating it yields CASSQVTVNEQFF.

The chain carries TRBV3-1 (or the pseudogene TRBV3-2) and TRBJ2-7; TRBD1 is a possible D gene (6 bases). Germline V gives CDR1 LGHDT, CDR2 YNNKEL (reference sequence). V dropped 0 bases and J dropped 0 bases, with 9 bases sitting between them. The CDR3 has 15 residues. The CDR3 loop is CASSQDLGGSYEQYF. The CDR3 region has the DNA TGTGCCAGCAGCCAAGATTTAGGGGGCTCCTACGAGCAGTACTTC.

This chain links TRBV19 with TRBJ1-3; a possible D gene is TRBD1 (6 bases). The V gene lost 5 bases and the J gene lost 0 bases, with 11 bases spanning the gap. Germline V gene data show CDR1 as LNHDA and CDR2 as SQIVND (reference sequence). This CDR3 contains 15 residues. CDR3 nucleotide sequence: TGTGCCAGTAGTGCACAGGGTTCCTCTGGAAACACCATATATTTT. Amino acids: CASSAQGSSGNTIYF.

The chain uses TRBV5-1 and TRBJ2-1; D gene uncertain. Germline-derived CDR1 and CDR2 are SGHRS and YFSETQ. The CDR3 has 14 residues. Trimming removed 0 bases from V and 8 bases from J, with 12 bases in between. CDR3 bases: TGCGCCAGCAGCTTGGCGGCGAGAAGAGATGAGCAGTTCTTC. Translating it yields CASSLAARRDEQFF.